These 14 T cell receptor beta chains originate from one sample sequenced in a study of early T cells in non-severe SARS-CoV-2 infection. TCRdb itself ran the 5' RACE reads through MiXCR, one entry per CDR3 protein. Of around 78,000 distinct CDR3 sequences in the sample, around an eighth were seen once. The sequencing input was whole blood. These receptors all stem from an adult who was a healthcare worker with PCR-confirmed SARS-CoV-2 infection or an uninfected control (not recorded which).

The chain recombines TRBV20-1 with TRBJ2-7, with a tentative D call TRBD1 (6 bases). The CDR3 extends over 13 amino acids. V shed 5 bases and J shed 1 base, with 12 bases lying between them. Germline assignment: CDR1 DFQATT and CDR2 SNEGSKA (reference sequence). The CDR3 coding sequence is TGCAGTGCTCCCCGGACAGATTCCTACGAGCAGTACTTC. Its protein product is CSAPRTDSYEQYF.

This clonotype came up many times. The chain carries TRBV5-1 and TRBJ2-4; D call uncertain. Germline CDR1 reads SGHRS; CDR2 reads YFSETQ. Trimming took off 0 bases at V and 3 bases at J, with 4 bases between the two ends. The CDR3 loop spans 13 amino acids. The CDR3 DNA is TGCGCCAGCAGCTTGGAGGGCAAAAACATTCAGTACTTC. This sequence encodes CASSLEGKNIQYF.

This clonotype has more than one count but fewer than ten. A read error is likely, as this CDR3 ends without the conserved phenylalanine or tryptophan. The limits of the CDR3 on the DNA are not certain, so only TCRdb's listed CDR3 is given. The genes are TRBV11-2 and TRBJ2-5; the D call in the table, TRBD1, was not verified against the DNA. With termini counted, the CDR3 has 18 amino acids. CDR1 and CDR2 (germline): SGHAT, FQNNGV. The chain's CDR3 is CASSTHNPGQGPKRPSTS.

The chain uses TRBV30 and TRBJ1-6, with a tentative D call TRBD1 (6 bases). This CDR3 region has 13 residues. Germline CDR1 GTSNPN, CDR2 SVGIG (reference sequence). The V end lost 4 bases, the J end lost 6 bases, and 10 bases lay between the germline ends. The CDR3 bases are TGTGCCTGGACCCAGGGGCGTAATTCACCCCTCCACTTT. Protein product: CAWTQGRNSPLHF.

This clonotype has only a few counts. The chain links TRBV29-1 to TRBJ2-3; TRBD2 agrees at 11 bases. CDR1 is SQVTM, CDR2 ANQGSEA, per germline. V lost 4 bases to trimming and J lost 3 bases; unmatched junction nucleotides: 3. This CDR3 spans 14 amino acids. In nucleotides, the CDR3 is TGCAGCGTTGGACTAGCGGGGATAACAGATACGCAGTATTTT. It specifies CSVGLAGITDTQYF.

This clonotype occurred many times. The chain has TRBV5-1 and TRBJ2-1; 16 nucleotides line up with TRBD2. CDR1 SGHRS and CDR2 YFSETQ come from the germline V gene. This CDR3 spans 18 amino acids. Trimming removed 5 bases from V and 7 bases from J; junction bases left unmatched: 12. The CDR3 loop reads CASRKNAGLAGGRNEQFF. The CDR3 DNA reads as TGCGCCAGCAGGAAAAACGCGGGACTAGCGGGGGGGCGGAATGAGCAGTTCTTC.

The chain has TRBV6-1 and TRBJ2-5, with D perhaps matching TRBD2 (5 bases). The length of the CDR3 is 17 residues. Germline loops: CDR1 MNHNS, CDR2 SASEGT. V dropped 4 bases and J dropped 2 bases, with 20 bases sitting between them. The CDR3 DNA is TGTGCCAGCAGTGGGTTCGGTAGGAGGTCGGGGCAAGAGACCCAGTACTTC. It encodes CASSGFGRRSGQETQYF.

This clonotype was detected many times. The V gene is TRBV11-2, the J gene TRBJ2-2; 7 nucleotides match TRBD1. Per the germline V gene, CDR1 is SGHAT and CDR2 is FQNNGV. V lost 5 bases to trimming and J lost 7 bases; unmatched junction nucleotides: 7. The CDR3 is 14 amino acids. In DNA form, the CDR3 reads TGTGCCAGCAGCCCGACAGGGTTGGACGGGGAGCTGTTTTTT. It yields the protein CASSPTGLDGELFF.

V gene TRBV29-1 combines with J gene TRBJ2-1; TRBD2 aligns across 8 bases. Trimming cost V 4 bases and J 9 bases; bases outside gene matches: 5. Per germline, CDR1 SQVTM and CDR2 ANQGSEA. This CDR3 is 12 amino acids long. CDR3 protein: CSVVPSGSEQFF. The CDR3, as DNA: TGCAGCGTTGTGCCTAGCGGGTCTGAGCAGTTCTTC.

In its sample, this clonotype was seen a few times. The rearrangement uses TRBV29-1 and TRBJ2-5; 8 nucleotides line up with TRBD2. J lost 4 bases, V lost 7 bases, and 5 bases had no gene match. Germline V gene sequence: CDR1 SQVTM, CDR2 ANQGSEA. The CDR3 has 12 amino acids. The CDR3 DNA reads TGCAGCGCCGGGGGGGCCGGAGAGACCCAGTACTTC. The encoded protein is CSAGGAGETQYF.

This clonotype came up a few times. The chain carries TRBV19 and TRBJ2-6; D is ambiguous. From germline, CDR1 is LNHDA and CDR2 SQIVND (reference sequence). The CDR3 is made up of 14 amino acids. V lost 4 bases, J lost 0 bases, and 4 bases lay in between. CDR3 DNA: TGTGCCAGTAGTACAGACTCTGGGGCCAACGTCCTGACTTTC. Translation gives CASSTDSGANVLTF.

There are a few counts of this clonotype. The chain recombines TRBV27 with TRBJ2-1, with 7 bases identical to TRBD1. Germline V lookup: CDR1 MNHEY, CDR2 SMNVEV (reference sequence). J lost 4 bases, V lost 3 bases, and 0 bases had no gene match. The CDR3 is 13 residues long. CDR3 in amino acids: CASSLDRYNEQFF. For the CDR3, the DNA is TGTGCCAGCAGTTTGGACAGGTACAATGAGCAGTTCTTC.

This clonotype was detected many times. J is TRBJ1-1 and V is TRBV10-3, with TRBD1 identical over 9 bases. This CDR3 contains 16 residues. Germline V gives CDR1 ENHRY, CDR2 SYGVKD. The V gene end was trimmed by 7 bases and the J gene end by 4 bases; junction bases not matched to a gene: 13. The CDR3 sequence: CAINDRGGISLTEAFF. In DNA, the CDR3 is TGTGCCATCAACGACAGGGGGGGAATCAGTCTCACTGAAGCTTTCTTT.

This clonotype was seen repeatedly, ten times or more. This chain connects TRBV19 to TRBJ2-7; D uncertain. The CDR3 covers 14 residues. The germline V gene encodes CDR1 LNHDA and CDR2 SQIVND (reference sequence). V lost 1 base, J lost 2 bases, and 9 bases lay in between. CDR3 in DNA: TGTGCCAGTAGTATAGTCGGTGCTACCTACGAGCAGTACTTC. It yields the protein CASSIVGATYEQYF.